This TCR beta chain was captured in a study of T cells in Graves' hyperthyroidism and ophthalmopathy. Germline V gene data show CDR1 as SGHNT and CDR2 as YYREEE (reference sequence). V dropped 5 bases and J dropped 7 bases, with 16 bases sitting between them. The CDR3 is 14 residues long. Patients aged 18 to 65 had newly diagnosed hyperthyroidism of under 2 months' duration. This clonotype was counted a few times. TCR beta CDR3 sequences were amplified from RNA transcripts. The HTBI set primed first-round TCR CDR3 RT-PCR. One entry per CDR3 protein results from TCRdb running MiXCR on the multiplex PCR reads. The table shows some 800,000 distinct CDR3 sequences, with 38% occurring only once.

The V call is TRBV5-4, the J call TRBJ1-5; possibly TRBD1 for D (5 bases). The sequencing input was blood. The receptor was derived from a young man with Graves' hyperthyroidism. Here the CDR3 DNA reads TGTGCCAGCAGTTTATCGGGGGTCGCACAGCCCCAGCATTTT. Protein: CASSLSGVAQPQHF.